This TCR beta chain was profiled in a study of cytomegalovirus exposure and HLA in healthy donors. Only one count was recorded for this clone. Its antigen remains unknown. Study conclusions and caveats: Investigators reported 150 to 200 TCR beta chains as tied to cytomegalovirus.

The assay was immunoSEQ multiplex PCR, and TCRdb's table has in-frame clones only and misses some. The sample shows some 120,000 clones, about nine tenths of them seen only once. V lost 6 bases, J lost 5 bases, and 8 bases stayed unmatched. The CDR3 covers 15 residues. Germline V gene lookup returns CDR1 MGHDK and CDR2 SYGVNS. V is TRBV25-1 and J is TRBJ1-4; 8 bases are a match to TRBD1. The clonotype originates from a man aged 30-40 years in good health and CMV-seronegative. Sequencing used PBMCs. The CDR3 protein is CASSTRGQANEKLFF. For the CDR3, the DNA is TGTGCCAGCAGCACCAGGGGACAGGCAAATGAAAAACTGTTTTTT. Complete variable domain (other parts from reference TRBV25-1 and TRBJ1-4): EADIYQTPRYLVIGTGKKITLECSQTMGHDKMYWYQQDPGMELHLIHYSYGVNSTEKGDLSSESTVSRIRTEHFPLTLESARPSHTSQYLCASSTRGQANEKLFFGSGTQLSVL.